A single sample gave rise to the 11 T cell receptor beta chains below, sequenced in a study of T cells in Graves' hyperthyroidism and ophthalmopathy. The source material, RNA transcripts, was used to amplify TCR beta CDR3 regions. Using the HTBI primer set, a first-round RT-PCR was run on the TCR CDR3. TCRdb re-analysed the multiplex PCR reads in MiXCR, keeping a single row per CDR3 protein. This sample carries some 350,000 distinct CDR3 sequences, 25% of them seen once, and the ten largest clones take around 70%. The sequenced sample was blood. The receptors here all came from a man between 50 and 59 years old with Graves' hyperthyroidism.

This clonotype was detected only a few times. The chain combines TRBV15 with TRBJ2-1; TRBD2 matches at 11 bases. CDR3 length: 16 residues. Trimming at V came to 4 bases and at J to 9 bases, leaving 11 bases not matched to a gene. Germline V lookup: CDR1 LNHNV, CDR2 YYDKDF (reference sequence). Written as DNA, the CDR3 is TGTGCCACCAGCATTACCCGGGGGCTAGCGGGAGGTGAGCAGTTCTTC. The encoded protein is CATSITRGLAGGEQFF.

This rearrangement joins TRBV28 to TRBJ2-7; 8 positions match TRBD2. V was pared by 4 bases and J by 4 bases, with 6 bases of the junction left unmatched. Per the germline V gene, CDR1 is MDHEN and CDR2 is SYDVKM. This CDR3 is built from 14 residues. The CDR3 DNA reads TGTGCCAGCAGTTCGGGGGGGGGGGGATACGAGCAGTACTTC. Amino acid sequence: CASSSGGGGYEQYF.

The rearrangement links TRBV12-5 to TRBJ1-2; no clear D. Trimming stripped 4 bases from V and 2 bases from J, with 11 bases between. Germline V gene data show CDR1 as LGHNT and CDR2 as FRNRAP. The CDR3 covers 14 residues. The CDR3 DNA is TGTGCTAGTGGTTCGTCTATAGTCAACTATGGCTACACCTTC. Its protein is CASGSSIVNYGYTF.

This clonotype was seen many times. This sequence joins TRBV7-9 and TRBJ2-3; D gene uncertain. V was shortened by 5 bases and J by 0 bases, with 12 bases between the two germline ends. The CDR3 runs to 15 residues. CDR1 and CDR2 from the germline V gene are SEHNR and FQNEAQ (reference sequence). Here the CDR3 DNA reads TGTGCCAGCAGCACGGATGGGGTTAGCACAGATACGCAGTATTTT. Encoded protein: CASSTDGVSTDTQYF.

This chain joins TRBV18 and TRBJ2-2; 9 nucleotides agree with TRBD1. This CDR3 region has 16 residues. Per the germline V gene, CDR1 is KGHSH and CDR2 is LQKENI. Unmatched junction bases numbered 5, after V lost 2 bases and J lost 4 bases. CDR3 nucleotides: TGTGCCAGCTCACCAACGGGACAGGGTTTCACCGGGGAGCTGTTTTTT. It encodes CASSPTGQGFTGELFF.

V usage is TRBV2 and J usage is TRBJ2-6; D gene unclear. The CDR3 is 17 amino acids. V lost 5 bases, J lost 1 base, and 15 bases lay in between. In germline, CDR1 is SNHLY, CDR2 FYNNEI. The CDR3, as DNA: TGTGCCAGCAGTACCGGCCTCTCGCGGTCTGGGGCCAACGTCCTGACTTTC. Translated: CASSTGLSRSGANVLTF.

This clonotype was seen more than once but under ten times. V and J are TRBV5-1 and TRBJ2-2, with D perhaps matching TRBD2 (5 bases). Germline CDR1 reads SGHRS; CDR2 reads YFSETQ. V lost 0 bases and J lost 2, with 8 bases in between. The CDR3 has 15 amino acids. In nucleotides, the CDR3 is TGCGCCAGCAGCTTGGCCGGGATCAACACCGGGGAGCTGTTTTTT. Amino acid sequence: CASSLAGINTGELFF.

A remark on this clonotype: One end of the junction is discordant with germline, which a read error may explain. The chain employs TRBV5-1 and TRBJ2-7, with 9 bases matching TRBD2. CDR1 and CDR2 from the germline V gene are SGHRS and YFSETQ. The CDR3 covers 14 residues. The CDR3 here is CASSSTSGPYEQYF. The CDR3 nucleotides read TGTGCCAGCAGTTCGACTAGCGGCCCCTACGAGCAGTACTTC.

This clonotype was seen a handful of times. This chain connects TRBV5-1 to TRBJ2-3, with TRBD2 matching over 11 bases. Germline loops: CDR1 SGHRS, CDR2 YFSETQ. V lost 0 bases, J lost 0 bases, and 6 bases stayed unmatched. This CDR3 has 18 amino acids. The CDR3 region has the DNA TGCGCCAGCAGCTTGGGTCTAGCGGGAGGAGGAAGCACAGATACGCAGTATTTT. Amino acids: CASSLGLAGGGSTDTQYF.

The chain uses TRBV27 and TRBJ2-3; weak D call: TRBD2 (5 bases). The germline V and J ends were trimmed by 2 bases and 1 base, with 13 bases remaining between them. Germline loops: CDR1 MNHEY, CDR2 SMNVEV (reference sequence). There are 16 residues in the CDR3. The CDR3 DNA reads TGTGCCAGCAGTTTAAGAGGGCTAGCACGCACAGATACGCAGTATTTT. This translates into CASSLRGLARTDTQYF.

Only a few counts were recorded for this clonotype. J is TRBJ2-1 and V is TRBV5-6; maybe TRBD2 (5 bases). The CDR3 consists of 14 residues. Germline V gives CDR1 SGHDT, CDR2 YYEEEE. Trimming left V 1 base short and J 4 bases short, with 9 bases between. In DNA form, the CDR3 reads TGTGCCAGCAGCTTGCTTAGCGAGTACAATGAGCAGTTCTTC. Protein sequence: CASSLLSEYNEQFF.